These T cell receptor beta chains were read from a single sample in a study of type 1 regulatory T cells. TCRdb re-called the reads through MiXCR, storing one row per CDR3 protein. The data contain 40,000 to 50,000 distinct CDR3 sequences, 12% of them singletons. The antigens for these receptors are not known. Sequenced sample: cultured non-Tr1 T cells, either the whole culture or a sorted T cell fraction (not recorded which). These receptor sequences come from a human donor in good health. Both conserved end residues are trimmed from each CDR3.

ASSPSTYEQY	TRBV18	TRBJ2-7
ASSPFLNQPQH	TRBV28	TRBJ1-5
ASSLTTRREKLF	TRBV5-1	TRBJ1-4
SASGRADYEQY	TRBV20-1	TRBJ2-7
ASSLNAGGPKTQY	TRBV7-9	TRBJ2-5
ASSLDSLTSPLH	TRBV5-1	TRBJ1-6
SARVGSDTQY	TRBV20-1	TRBJ2-3
AWSVQVVSEQF	TRBV30	TRBJ2-1
ATSDAGGLAGPTNTGELF	TRBV24-1	TRBJ2-2
ASGLGLADTGELF	TRBV7-7	TRBJ2-2
ASSLADLAYNEQF	TRBV11-1	TRBJ2-1
ASSPDRGLNQPQH	TRBV18	TRBJ1-5
ASSPSRDSTDTQY	TRBV4-2	TRBJ2-3
ASSPGRVETQY	TRBV7-2	TRBJ2-5
ASSLRQHDTDTQY	TRBV7-8	TRBJ2-3
SAGTGEQPQH	TRBV20-1	TRBJ1-5
SARAGTGGNEQF	TRBV20-1	TRBJ2-1
ATSRVLGGKY	TRBV15	TRBJ2-4
ASSMETGVRSGYT	TRBV5-1	TRBJ1-2
ASSHDQRNEQF	TRBV7-2	TRBJ2-1
ASTLAGAGEQY	TRBV7-2	TRBJ2-7
ASRVSGRGGELF	TRBV27	TRBJ2-2
ASSDAAGEKDTQY	TRBV25-1	TRBJ2-3
ASKEQIYSNTGELF	TRBV28	TRBJ2-2
ASSQDYGLPTTDTQY	TRBV4-3	TRBJ2-3
ASSWGDGRSYEQY	TRBV5-1	TRBJ2-7
ASSSPSGGQETQY	TRBV5-1	TRBJ2-5
ASSLSHTEAF	TRBV7-6	TRBJ1-1
ASSPDGPGGKNIQY	TRBV18	TRBJ2-4
SARRFSGNRGEQY	TRBV20-1	TRBJ2-7
ASSLYQPQH	TRBV12-3/TRBV12-4	TRBJ1-5
ASSPGTSGLFPYNEQF	TRBV7-3	TRBJ2-1
SARDRGAAYQPQH	TRBV20-1	TRBJ1-5
ASSETGGAGQPQH	TRBV2	TRBJ1-5
SASRLSYEQY	TRBV20-1	TRBJ2-7
ASSWSGYEQY	TRBV5-1	TRBJ2-7
SATLAGAKDTQY	TRBV20-1	TRBJ2-3
ASSERGSGANVLT	TRBV2	TRBJ2-6
ATSDTGTVTDTQY	TRBV24-1	TRBJ2-3
ASSPRRGVAGADYNEQF	TRBV6-1	TRBJ2-1
ASSGAGGFTDTQY	TRBV9	TRBJ2-3
ASSFGTGGTGELF	TRBV5-6	TRBJ2-2
ASRAQGTSGSGELF	TRBV6-1	TRBJ2-2
ASIPTQGAMNTEAF	TRBV7-2	TRBJ1-1
ASTIEDRGSTGELF	TRBV19	TRBJ2-2
SAFWTSRNEQF	TRBV20-1	TRBJ2-1
ASSSKPGQGSGTEAF	TRBV5-1	TRBJ1-1
SANPTGAEAF	TRBV20-1	TRBJ1-1
SVNPDTQY	TRBV20-1	TRBJ2-3
SAREGTSGSEQY	TRBV20-1	TRBJ2-7
ASSLEGNRNYGYT	TRBV5-1	TRBJ1-2
ASSQEDRVGYT	TRBV4-3	TRBJ1-2
ASSLAGGPSYEQY	TRBV5-1	TRBJ2-7
ASSVATVTEAF	TRBV9	TRBJ1-1
ASSTVQVNTGELF	TRBV18	TRBJ2-2